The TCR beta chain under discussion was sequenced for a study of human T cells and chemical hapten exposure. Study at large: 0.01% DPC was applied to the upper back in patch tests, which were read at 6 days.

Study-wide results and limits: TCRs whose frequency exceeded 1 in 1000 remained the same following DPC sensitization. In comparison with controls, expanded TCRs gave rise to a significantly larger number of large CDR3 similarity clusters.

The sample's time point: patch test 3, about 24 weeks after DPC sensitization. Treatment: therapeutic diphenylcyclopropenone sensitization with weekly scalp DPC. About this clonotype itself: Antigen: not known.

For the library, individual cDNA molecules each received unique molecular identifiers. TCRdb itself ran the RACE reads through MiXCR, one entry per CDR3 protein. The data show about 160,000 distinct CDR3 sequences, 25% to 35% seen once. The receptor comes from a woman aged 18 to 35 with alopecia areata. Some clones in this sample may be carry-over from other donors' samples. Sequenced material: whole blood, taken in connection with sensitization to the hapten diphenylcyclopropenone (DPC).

The CDR3: CASSYSLSDTQYF. In DNA form, the CDR3 reads TGTGCCAGCAGTTACTCCCTGTCTGATACGCAGTATTTT. The V and J genes are TRBV6-5 and TRBJ2-3, with D hard to call. Germline V gene data show CDR1 as MNHEY and CDR2 as SVGAGI. The CDR3 covers 13 residues. V lost 0 bases to trimming and J lost 6 bases, with 7 bases between them.